This T cell receptor (beta chain) was obtained from a study of blood T cells in healthy people across ages. Study findings and constraints: The donors' CMV status was not determined, possibly confounding changes in expanded clonotypes. Fewer expanded clones and more diversity marked long-lived versus aged donors. Observed TCR beta diversity per million T cells went down as age went up. This fall followed a roughly linear course with age. The study found TCR beta diversity correlated strongly with naive T cell percentage.

This clonotype was picked up a small number of times. Its antigen is still unknown. For the second PCR, which ran for roughly 6 to 12 cycles, a sample-barcoded 5' primer and a J-beta primer mix were used. TCRdb used MiXCR to reprocess the 5' RACE reads, holding one entry per CDR3 protein. This sample has 1 million to 1.2 million distinct CDR3 sequences, with roughly two fifths found just once. The CDR3 is 14 residues long. V lost 6 bases and J 7 bases, leaving 16 bases between the germline ends. CDR1 is MDHEN and CDR2 is SYDVKM in the germline V gene. The J gene is TRBJ2-1, the V gene TRBV28, with no clear D. The sample was blood. This clonotype was obtained from a man aged 18 to 30 in good health. CDR3 coding DNA: TGTGCCAGCAGGGCGAACGACCCAAAGAATGAGCAGTTCTTC. As protein: CASRANDPKNEQFF. Looking up the rest from reference TRBV28 and TRBJ2-1 gives the full variable domain: DVKVTQSSRYLVKRTGEKVFLECVQDMDHENMFWYRQDPGLGLRLIYFSYDVKMKEKGDIPEGYSVSREKKERFSLILESASTNQTSMYLCASRANDPKNEQFFGPGTRLTVL.